This T cell receptor beta chain came from a study of T cells and copy number aberrations in small-cell lung cancer. Study-wide findings and caveats: The study's sample size was small, so findings need validation. Adjacent lung showed higher T-cell richness and clonality than tumors; density difference nonsignificant.

Worth noting for this clone: Its cognate antigen is unknown.

TCRdb's table, derived via immunoSEQ multiplex PCR, lists solely in-frame clones and lacks some. The sample comprises 2,600 or so clones, roughly 80% of which are singletons, and under 6% rests with the top ten. The source is a woman aged 50 to 60 with small cell lung cancer. Sequencing was carried out using normal tissue next to the tumor.

This chain's CDR3 is CASSVLASPGKETQYF. DNA of the CDR3: TGTGCCAGCAGCGTATTAGCGTCGCCAGGGAAAGAGACCCAGTACTTC. The chain employs TRBV9 and TRBJ2-5; D could derive from TRBD1 or TRBD2 (5 bases each). Germline V gene sequence: CDR1 SGDLS, CDR2 YYNGEE. The CDR3 is 16 amino acids. V was pared by 1 base and J by 3 bases, with 16 bases between.